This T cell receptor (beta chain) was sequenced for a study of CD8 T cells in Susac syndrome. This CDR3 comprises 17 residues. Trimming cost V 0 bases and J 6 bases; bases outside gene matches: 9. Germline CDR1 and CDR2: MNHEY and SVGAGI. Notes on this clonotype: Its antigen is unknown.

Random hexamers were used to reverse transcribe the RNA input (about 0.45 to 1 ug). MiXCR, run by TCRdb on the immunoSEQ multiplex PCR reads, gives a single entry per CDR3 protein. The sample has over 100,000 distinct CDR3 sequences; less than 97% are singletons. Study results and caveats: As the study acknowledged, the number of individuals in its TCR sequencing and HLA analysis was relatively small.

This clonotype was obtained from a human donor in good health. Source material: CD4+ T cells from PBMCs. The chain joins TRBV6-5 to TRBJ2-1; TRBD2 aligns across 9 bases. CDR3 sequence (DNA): TGTGCCAGCAGTTACTCGATATCTAGCGGGAAAGGCAATGAGCAGTTCTTC. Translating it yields CASSYSISSGKGNEQFF.